This is a list of T cell receptor beta chains from one sample in a study of blood T cell repertoires in COVID-19. Profiling relied on immunoSEQ multiplex PCR, and the TCRdb table lists in-frame clones only, not all of them. The table has about 170,000 clones, 84% seen once; the top ten hold 2.5% to 3%. Sequencing used peripheral blood. The origin of the receptors is a woman aged 80 or over with COVID-19, enrolled during active disease. Both conserved end residues are part of each CDR3. The D gene is left open where the match is weak. Clone size, where shown, is once, few, many, or a class for clones that have expanded.

v_gene: TRBV7-2
len: 17
abundance: NA
d_gene: TRBD2
j_gene: TRBJ2-3
CDR3aa: CASSLDRRGGSTDTQYF
CDR3nt: TGTGCCAGCAGCTTAGATCGGCGGGGGGGTAGCACAGATACGCAGTATTTT

v_gene: TRBV7-2
len: 16
abundance: few
d_gene: TRBD1
j_gene: TRBJ2-1
CDR3aa: CASSHNPGQGDNEQFF
CDR3nt: TGTGCCAGCAGTCATAATCCGGGACAGGGGGACAATGAGCAGTTCTTC

v_gene: TRBV2
len: 13
abundance: NA
d_gene: NA
j_gene: TRBJ1-2
CDR3aa: CAGTAGRNYGYTF
CDR3nt: TGTGCCGGCACCGCGGGACGCAACTATGGCTACACCTTC

v_gene: TRBV13
len: 15
abundance: NA
d_gene: NA
j_gene: TRBJ2-7
CDR3aa: CASSSHRVVSYEQYF
CDR3nt: TGTGCCAGCAGCTCTCACCGGGTTGTCTCCTACGAGCAGTACTTC

v_gene: TRBV10-1
len: 14
abundance: NA
d_gene: NA
j_gene: TRBJ1-2
CDR3aa: CASRLGGALNGYTF
CDR3nt: TGCGCCAGCAGGCTCGGGGGGGCGCTCAATGGCTACACCTTC

v_gene: TRBV18
len: 15
abundance: NA
d_gene: TRBD1
j_gene: TRBJ1-4
CDR3aa: CASSPRDRDDEKLFF
CDR3nt: TGTGCCAGCTCACCTCGGGACAGGGACGACGAAAAACTGTTTTTT

v_gene: TRBV19
len: 14
abundance: NA
d_gene: TRBD1
j_gene: TRBJ1-6
CDR3aa: CASDRGWYNSPLHF
CDR3nt: TGTGCCAGCGACAGGGGCTGGTATAATTCACCCCTCCACTTT

v_gene: TRBV30
len: 14
abundance: NA
d_gene: NA
j_gene: TRBJ2-7
CDR3aa: CAWSVRDKSYEQYF
CDR3nt: TGTGCCTGGAGTGTACGGGACAAGTCCTACGAGCAGTACTTC

v_gene: TRBV9
len: 15
abundance: NA
d_gene: NA
j_gene: TRBJ1-2
CDR3aa: CASSPMGRDGYGYTF
CDR3nt: TGTGCCAGCAGCCCAATGGGGAGAGACGGGTATGGCTACACCTTC

v_gene: TRBV5-4
len: 13
abundance: NA
d_gene: NA
j_gene: TRBJ2-5
CDR3aa: CASGGRERETQYF
CDR3nt: TGTGCCAGCGGTGGCCGGGAGAGAGAGACCCAGTACTTC